The 10 T cell receptor beta chains below all came from one sample that was sequenced in a study of beta chain features in type 1 diabetes. Whole-study findings and limits: Type 1 diabetes patients had TCRB CDR3s that were shorter (moderately but significantly so) in all four CD4+ subsets.

Their antigens are not known. The entirety of the isolated RNA underwent reverse transcription, so expressed TCRB transcripts were sequenced. Profiling relied on immunoSEQ multiplex PCR, and the TCRdb table lists in-frame clones only, not all of them. This repertoire shows roughly 140,000 clones, 10% to 13% found once; its top ten account for roughly 0.45%. The sequenced sample consisted of central memory CD4+ T cells from blood. The source of these receptors is a man in his thirties or forties with type 1 diabetes.

CDR3 in amino acids: CASSRTGANIQYF. For the CDR3, the DNA is TGTGCCAGCAGCAGGACAGGGGCAAACATTCAGTACTTC. The rearrangement links TRBV5-6 to TRBJ2-4; 9 nucleotides align to TRBD1. Germline lookup yields CDR1 SGHDT and CDR2 YYEEEE. V lost 4 bases to trimming and J lost 6 bases; unmatched junction nucleotides: 2. The CDR3 is made up of 13 amino acids.

The chain recombines TRBV7-9 with TRBJ2-1; 11 bases match TRBD2. The trim removed 6 bases at V and 0 bases at J, leaving 10 bases unmatched. Germline V gives CDR1 SEHNR, CDR2 FQNEAQ (reference sequence). The CDR3 totals 18 residues. For the CDR3, the DNA is TGTGCCAGCAGTCCCCTAGCGGGAGGCGCGAGCTCCTACAATGAGCAGTTCTTC. As protein: CASSPLAGGASSYNEQFF.

The chain joins TRBV28 to TRBJ2-1; TRBD2 aligns across 10 bases. This CDR3 spans 14 amino acids. Germline V lookup: CDR1 MDHEN, CDR2 SYDVKM. Trimming took 6 bases from V and 6 from J; bases not matched to a gene: 5. The CDR3 DNA follows: TGTGCCAGCAGGGTCCTAGCGGGAGCCAATGAGCAGTTCTTC. Amino acids: CASRVLAGANEQFF.

This clone was seen a handful of times. The chain employs TRBV28 and TRBJ2-1, with 14 bases lining up with TRBD2. Per germline, CDR1 MDHEN and CDR2 SYDVKM. V dropped 1 base and J dropped 8; count of bases not matched to a gene: 4. This CDR3 comprises 16 residues. The CDR3 region is CASSLLGLAGDYEQFF. CDR3 coding DNA: TGTGCCAGCAGTTTATTGGGACTAGCGGGAGACTATGAGCAGTTCTTC.

Only a few counts were recorded for this clone. The chain carries TRBV7-9 and TRBJ1-1; TRBD1 matches at 9 bases. The J segment lost 3 bases and the V segment lost 3 bases, leaving 8 bases of the junction unmatched. The CDR3 spans 16 residues. The germline V gene has CDR1 SEHNR and CDR2 FQNEAQ (reference sequence). The CDR3 here is CASSFPTGGIDTEAFF. The CDR3 DNA reads as TGTGCCAGCAGCTTCCCGACAGGGGGGATCGACACTGAAGCTTTCTTT.

This clone was picked up a small number of times. J is TRBJ2-1 and V is TRBV14, with 14 bases lining up with TRBD2. Per the germline V gene, CDR1 is SGHDN and CDR2 is FVKESK. There are 16 residues in the CDR3. Germline trimming cut 4 bases from V and 3 bases from J; bases unmatched to any gene: 2. CDR3 nucleotides: TGTGCCAGCAGCCGGACTAGCGGGAGGAACTACAATGAGCAGTTCTTC. Its protein product is CASSRTSGRNYNEQFF.

This clone has just a few counts. V and J are TRBV27 and TRBJ1-2; 8 bases match TRBD1. This CDR3 has 13 residues. Germline V gives CDR1 MNHEY, CDR2 SMNVEV (reference sequence). The V and J ends lost 2 bases and 4 bases, in that order; junction bases with no gene match: 0. The CDR3 spells CASSLDRGYGYTF. CDR3 DNA: TGTGCCAGCAGTTTAGACAGGGGCTATGGCTACACCTTC.

The chain has TRBV7-9 and TRBJ2-1; 8 bases map to TRBD2. This CDR3 is built from 15 residues. Germline CDR1 and CDR2: SEHNR and FQNEAQ (reference sequence). J gave up 7 bases and V 11 bases, and 16 bases lay outside the gene matches. The CDR3 DNA follows: TGTGCCGGGCTCCTTCCGGGAGGGCCATCGAATGAGCAGTTCTTC. Encoded protein: CAGLLPGGPSNEQFF.

V gene TRBV2 combines with J gene TRBJ2-7; 11 nucleotides align to TRBD2. With 7 bases clipped from V and 3 bases from J, the junction kept 2 bases outside the gene matches. The germline CDR1 and CDR2 sequences are SNHLY and FYNNEI. The CDR3 has 13 amino acids. The CDR3 sequence is CASKGLADYEQYF. As DNA, the CDR3 is TGTGCCAGCAAGGGACTAGCGGACTACGAGCAGTACTTC.

The gene calls are TRBV28 and TRBJ2-3; 7 bases are a match to TRBD1. V lost 5 bases and J lost 7; bases outside the gene matches: 12. CDR1 and CDR2 from the germline V gene are MDHEN and SYDVKM. CDR3 size: 15 residues. The DNA of the CDR3 is TGTGCCAGCAGTGGGACAGTGATCTCCCCTTATACGCAGTATTTT. As protein: CASSGTVISPYTQYF.